The next 8 T cell receptor beta chains were all read from a single sample in a study of neoadjuvant nivolumab and ipilimumab in lung cancer. Sequencing used immunoSEQ multiplex PCR; TCRdb keeps in-frame clones, though not all of them. Of 5,500 to 9,000 clones in the sample, over 80% are singletons; the top ten hold approximately 5%. Sample: tumor tissue, taken after neoadjuvant nivolumab, alone or with ipilimumab, at or shortly before surgery. These receptors all come from an adult with non-small cell lung cancer.

The V call is TRBV2, the J call TRBJ1-1; tentative D call: TRBD1 (6 bases). With 7 bases removed from V and 4 bases from J, the gap between germline ends came to 10 bases. Germline V CDR1 and CDR2: SNHLY, FYNNEI. The CDR3 extends over 12 amino acids. The CDR3 nucleotides are TGTGCCAGCACTACAGGGCCCACTGAAGCTTTCTTT. Translated: CASTTGPTEAFF.

The chain couples TRBV29-1 to TRBJ1-2, with D possibly matching TRBD1 (6 bases). Germline lookup yields CDR1 SQVTM and CDR2 ANQGSEA. This CDR3 region has 13 residues. Trimming removed 6 bases from V and 3 bases from J, with 14 bases in between. The CDR3, as DNA: TGCAGCGTGCCGACAGGCATGCACTATGGCTACACCTTC. It specifies CSVPTGMHYGYTF.

This clone was seen more than once but under ten times. This CDR3 is CASSPVLWDNQPQHF. DNA of the CDR3: TGTGCCAGCAGTCCGGTCCTCTGGGACAATCAGCCCCAGCATTTT. The rearrangement joins TRBV6-1 to TRBJ1-5, with D unresolved. Trimming left V 5 bases short and J 3 bases short, with 14 bases between. The germline CDR1 and CDR2 sequences are MNHNS and SASEGT. The CDR3 has 15 amino acids.

The chain couples TRBV7-2 to TRBJ2-7; 10 nucleotides agree with TRBD2. The ends lost 4 bases at V and 3 bases at J; junction bases unmatched: 18. CDR3 length: 19 amino acids. CDR1 and CDR2 from the germline V gene are SGHTA and FQGNSA. In DNA form, the CDR3 reads TGTGCCAGCAGCTCCTTACCGGGACTAGCGAGGCCGCGGTTCTACGAGCAGTACTTC. Its protein is CASSSLPGLARPRFYEQYF.

The rearrangement uses TRBV2 and TRBJ1-1, with a tentative D call TRBD1 (5 bases). V dropped 2 bases and J dropped 6 bases, with 19 bases sitting between them. There are 16 residues in the CDR3. The germline V gene encodes CDR1 SNHLY and CDR2 FYNNEI. This CDR3 reads CASSEIVGPRGSEAFF. Written as DNA, the CDR3 is TGTGCCAGCAGTGAAATAGTAGGGCCAAGGGGCTCTGAAGCTTTCTTT.

This chain connects TRBV6-4 to TRBJ1-6; D not resolved. Germline values: CDR1 MRHNA, CDR2 SNTAGT. Trimming removed 4 bases at V and 6 bases at J, with 7 bases between. The CDR3 runs to 13 residues. CDR3 bases: TGTGCCAGCAGTGTCGCGGTTAATTCACCCCTCCACTTT. It codes for CASSVAVNSPLHF.

The chain couples TRBV5-4 to TRBJ2-4; 9 bases line up with TRBD2. V shed 4 bases, J shed 10 bases, and the junction held 9 bases outside the gene matches. Germline V gene sequence: CDR1 SGHNT, CDR2 YYREEE (reference sequence). CDR3 length: 14 residues. CDR3 bases: TGTGCCAGCAGCCACTCTAGCGGGGAGATTATTCAGTACTTC. Its translation: CASSHSSGEIIQYF.

The chain couples TRBV6-1 to TRBJ1-1; D might be TRBD1 (6 bases). V shed 8 bases and J shed 1 base, with 17 bases lying between them. The CDR3 totals 15 residues. From germline, CDR1 is MNHNS and CDR2 SASEGT. The CDR3 reads CASLFWGHPNTEAFF. As DNA, the CDR3 is TGTGCCAGCCTCTTTTGGGGACACCCGAACACTGAAGCTTTCTTT.